Listed below are T cell receptor beta chains from one sample, sequenced in a study of T cell changes during pregnancy in multiple sclerosis. The assay was immunoSEQ multiplex PCR, and TCRdb's table has in-frame clones only and misses some. The profile shows more than 55,000 clones, about 89% of them singletons. Here the sequenced sample was peripheral blood, taken after pregnancy. The source of these receptors is a female donor with multiple sclerosis, enrolled in a pregnancy study. CDR3s include the opening cysteine and the closing phenylalanine or tryptophan. A D gene is named only where the DNA matches it firmly. Clone sizes are given selectively: once, few, many, or a class where the clone is expanded.

size: -; length: 15; J: TRBJ2-7; D: TRBD2; V: TRBV30; CDR3: CAWTSGLLNSYEQYF; DNA: TGTGCCTGGACTAGCGGACTACTGAACTCCTACGAGCAGTACTTC
size: -; length: 16; J: TRBJ2-1; D: -; V: TRBV9; CDR3: CASSVGQVSSYNEQFF; DNA: TGTGCCAGCAGCGTAGGGCAGGTCAGCTCCTACAATGAGCAGTTCTTC
size: few; length: 14; J: TRBJ1-1; D: TRBD1; V: TRBV10-1; CDR3: CASRPGGTSTEAFF; DNA: TGCGCCAGCAGACCAGGGGGCACGAGCACTGAAGCTTTCTTT
size: -; length: 13; J: TRBJ1-5; D: TRBD1; V: TRBV7-2; CDR3: CASSWGQEPPQHF; DNA: TGTGCCAGCAGCTGGGGACAGGAACCGCCCCAGCATTTT
size: once; length: 15; J: TRBJ1-6; D: -; V: TRBV10-3; CDR3: CAISESLSSHSPLHF; DNA: TGTGCCATCAGTGAGTCTTTGTCATCCCATTCACCCCTCCACTTT
size: -; length: 15; J: TRBJ1-5; D: TRBD1; V: TRBV6-1; CDR3: CASSQLQGAAQPQHF; DNA: TGTGCCAGCAGCCAACTACAGGGGGCAGCTCAGCCCCAGCATTTT
size: -; length: 15; J: TRBJ1-6; D: -; V: TRBV4-1; CDR3: CASSQDSQGNSPLHF; DNA: TGCGCCAGCAGCCAAGATAGTCAGGGGAATTCACCCCTCCACTTT
size: -; length: 13; J: TRBJ1-2; D: -; V: TRBV19; CDR3: CASSIRVNYGYTF; DNA: TGTGCCAGTAGTATTAGAGTTAACTATGGCTACACCTTC
size: few; length: 14; J: TRBJ2-5; D: -; V: TRBV27; CDR3: CASSLRLAGETQYF; DNA: TGTGCCAGCAGTTTAAGGCTAGCCGGAGAGACCCAGTACTTC
size: -; length: 12; J: TRBJ2-3; D: TRBD2; V: TRBV5-1; CDR3: CASSSGTNAQYF; DNA: TGCGCCAGCAGCTCCGGGACTAATGCGCAGTATTTT
size: -; length: 16; J: TRBJ2-7; D: TRBD2; V: TRBV7-6; CDR3: CASSLVSGGSSYEQYF; DNA: TGTGCCAGCAGCTTAGTGTCGGGGGGTAGCTCCTACGAGCAGTACTTC
size: -; length: 15; J: TRBJ2-3; D: -; V: TRBV5-4; CDR3: CASSYGKDHTDTQYF; DNA: TGTGCCAGCAGCTACGGGAAGGACCACACAGATACGCAGTATTTT
size: -; length: 15; J: TRBJ1-5; D: TRBD1; V: TRBV5-1; CDR3: CASSLGDSFNQPQHF; DNA: TGCGCCAGCAGCTTGGGGGACAGTTTCAATCAGCCCCAGCATTTT
size: -; length: 13; J: TRBJ1-1; D: -; V: TRBV4-3; CDR3: CASTQGQGTEAFF; DNA: TGCGCCAGCACGCAGGGGCAGGGCACTGAAGCTTTCTTT
size: few; length: 14; J: TRBJ1-4; D: TRBD1; V: TRBV11-2; CDR3: CASTTGPSFGKLFF; DNA: TGTGCCAGCACGACAGGGCCCAGTTTTGGAAAACTGTTTTTT
size: -; length: 15; J: TRBJ1-2; D: TRBD1; V: TRBV4-3; CDR3: CASSQQTGAGYGYTF; DNA: TGCGCCAGCAGCCAACAGACAGGGGCAGGTTATGGCTACACCTTC
size: -; length: 16; J: TRBJ2-3; D: TRBD2; V: TRBV5-1; CDR3: CASSSQLAGGPDTQYF; DNA: TGCGCCAGCAGCTCGCAACTAGCGGGGGGCCCAGATACGCAGTATTTT
size: -; length: 18; J: TRBJ1-4; D: TRBD1; V: TRBV2; CDR3: CASSESGTGVGTNEKLFF; DNA: TGTGCCAGCAGTGAATCCGGGACAGGGGTCGGGACTAATGAAAAACTGTTTTTT
size: -; length: 16; J: TRBJ1-1; D: TRBD1; V: TRBV27; CDR3: CASRLGQGTMNTEAFF; DNA: TGTGCCAGCAGGCTCGGACAGGGAACTATGAACACTGAAGCTTTCTTT
size: -; length: 14; J: TRBJ2-3; D: -; V: TRBV11-2; CDR3: CASSAEGLGDTQYF; DNA: TGTGCCAGCAGCGCGGAGGGGCTGGGAGATACGCAGTATTTT
size: -; length: 15; J: TRBJ1-2; D: TRBD1; V: TRBV19; CDR3: CASSIWTGLGYGYTF; DNA: TGTGCCAGTAGTATATGGACAGGCCTAGGGTATGGCTACACCTTC
size: once; length: 14; J: TRBJ2-1; D: TRBD2; V: TRBV30; CDR3: CAWNSGGARDEQFF; DNA: TGTGCCTGGAATAGCGGGGGGGCCAGAGATGAGCAGTTCTTC
size: -; length: 15; J: TRBJ2-1; D: -; V: TRBV6-5; CDR3: CASSLTAGSLNEQFF; DNA: TGTGCCAGCAGTCTCACCGCGGGGTCCCTCAATGAGCAGTTCTTC
size: -; length: 16; J: TRBJ2-3; D: -; V: TRBV15; CDR3: CATSRDPPSRADTQYF; DNA: TGTGCCACCAGCAGAGACCCTCCGAGTCGAGCAGATACGCAGTATTTT
size: few; length: 14; J: TRBJ1-2; D: TRBD1; V: TRBV7-6; CDR3: CASSLGTVGGGYTF; DNA: TGTGCCAGCAGCCTTGGGACAGTCGGCGGGGGCTACACCTTC
size: -; length: 16; J: TRBJ1-4; D: -; V: TRBV30; CDR3: CAWSKTGGGVNEKLFF; DNA: TGTGCCTGGAGTAAGACAGGCGGGGGGGTTAATGAAAAACTGTTTTTT
size: -; length: 14; J: TRBJ2-7; D: TRBD1; V: TRBV7-9; CDR3: CASSPSLTGGEQYF; DNA: TGTGCCAGCAGTCCCTCGTTAACAGGGGGCGAGCAGTACTTC
size: -; length: 15; J: TRBJ1-2; D: -; V: TRBV7-3; CDR3: CASSRSPGEAYGYTF; DNA: TGTGCCAGCAGCCGTTCCCCTGGAGAGGCCTATGGCTACACCTTC
size: -; length: 14; J: TRBJ1-1; D: -; V: TRBV5-1; CDR3: CASSPGTLNTEAFF; DNA: TGCGCCAGCAGCCCGGGGACATTGAACACTGAAGCTTTCTTT
size: -; length: 11; J: TRBJ1-3; D: -; V: TRBV19; CDR3: CASRSQNTIYF; DNA: TGTGCCAGTAGGAGTCAAAACACCATATATTTT
size: -; length: 15; J: TRBJ2-5; D: TRBD1; V: TRBV7-2; CDR3: CASSQNRGRGETQYF; DNA: TGTGCCAGCAGCCAGAACAGGGGGCGGGGGGAGACCCAGTACTTC
size: -; length: 14; J: TRBJ2-5; D: -; V: TRBV6-5; CDR3: CASSYGTNQETQYF; DNA: TGTGCCAGCAGTTACGGGACAAACCAAGAGACCCAGTACTTC
size: -; length: 15; J: TRBJ1-1; D: TRBD1; V: TRBV18; CDR3: CASSRRQGGNTEAFF; DNA: TGTGCCAGCTCACGACGACAGGGGGGCAACACTGAAGCTTTCTTT
size: -; length: 13; J: TRBJ1-1; D: TRBD1; V: TRBV10-2; CDR3: CASSGQGNTEAFF; DNA: TGCGCCAGCAGTGGACAGGGGAACACTGAAGCTTTCTTT
size: -; length: 14; J: TRBJ2-1; D: TRBD1; V: TRBV4-3; CDR3: CASSQGQGYNEQFF; DNA: TGCGCCAGCAGCCAAGGACAGGGTTACAATGAGCAGTTCTTC
size: once; length: 12; J: TRBJ1-1; D: -; V: TRBV30; CDR3: CAWSVGGTEAFF; DNA: TGTGCCTGGAGTGTAGGGGGCACTGAAGCTTTCTTT
size: few; length: 13; J: TRBJ2-3; D: -; V: TRBV5-6; CDR3: CASSLGVADTQYF; DNA: TGTGCCAGCAGCTTGGGCGTGGCAGATACGCAGTATTTT
size: -; length: 17; J: TRBJ1-4; D: -; V: TRBV4-3; CDR3: CASSQDQMRGGNEKLFF; DNA: TGCGCCAGCAGCCAAGATCAAATGAGGGGAGGTAATGAAAAACTGTTTTTT
size: few; length: 14; J: TRBJ1-6; D: TRBD1; V: TRBV6-5; CDR3: CASSKTGIGSPLHF; DNA: TGTGCCAGCAGTAAGACAGGGATTGGTTCACCCCTCCACTTT
size: few; length: 12; J: TRBJ1-1; D: -; V: TRBV5-5; CDR3: CASSWSDQRAFF; DNA: TGTGCCAGCAGCTGGAGCGATCAGAGGGCTTTCTTT
size: -; length: 13; J: TRBJ2-3; D: -; V: TRBV7-2; CDR3: CASSLARGDTQYF; DNA: TGTGCCAGCAGCTTAGCCAGGGGAGATACGCAGTATTTT
size: -; length: 16; J: TRBJ2-5; D: TRBD1; V: TRBV7-2; CDR3: CASSSGQGVMGETQYF; DNA: TGTGCCAGCAGCTCCGGACAGGGCGTGATGGGGGAGACCCAGTACTTC
size: -; length: 14; J: TRBJ1-1; D: TRBD1; V: TRBV29-1; CDR3: CSVGPRGQDTEAFF; DNA: TGCAGCGTTGGCCCCCGTGGACAGGACACTGAAGCTTTCTTT
size: -; length: 13; J: TRBJ2-5; D: -; V: TRBV19; CDR3: CASSRGGMETQYF; DNA: TGTGCCAGTAGTAGAGGAGGGATGGAGACCCAGTACTTC
size: -; length: 17; J: TRBJ2-1; D: TRBD2; V: TRBV5-1; CDR3: CASSFFSDGGDPNEQFF; DNA: TGCGCCAGCAGCTTTTTTTCAGACGGGGGGGACCCCAATGAGCAGTTCTTC
size: -; length: 16; J: TRBJ2-4; D: TRBD2; V: TRBV7-8; CDR3: CASSVSGALAKNIQYF; DNA: TGTGCCAGCAGCGTTAGCGGGGCCCTAGCCAAAAACATTCAGTACTTC